This T cell receptor beta chain stems from a study of Graves' ophthalmopathy and Graves' hyperthyroidism. With respect to this clonotype: Its target is unknown.

The study enrolled ophthalmopathy donors with moderate-to-severe activity, CAS ≥3, NOSPECS ≥4 and duration under 3 months. Trimming shortened V by 7 bases and J by 5 bases, and 17 bases separated the two germline ends. CDR1 SQVTM and CDR2 ANQGSEA come from the germline V gene. This CDR3 contains 13 residues. The authors amplified TCR beta CDR3 regions from RNA transcripts. HTBI primers served in a first-round RT-PCR, which a second-round multiplex PCR followed. TCRdb reprocessed the multiplex PCR reads with MiXCR, giving one entry per CDR3 protein. This table has hundreds of thousands of distinct CDR3 sequences, over 40% appearing once. The study, taken as a whole, reports: Prediction of ophthalmopathy progression reached about 71% sensitivity and nearly 75% specificity.

Sequenced: peripheral blood. This rearrangement joins TRBV29-1 to TRBJ1-1, with D possibly TRBD1 on 6 matching bases. The sequence derives from an adult man with Graves' ophthalmopathy. As DNA, the CDR3 is TGCAGCGCCAGGGGAGGGGGAAAGACTGAAGCTTTCTTT. Translating it yields CSARGGGKTEAFF.